Listed here are 21 T cell receptor beta chains from one sample, sequenced in a study of Ad26.COV2.S vaccination and SARS-CoV-2 variants. Here immunoSEQ multiplex PCR was the method, and the copy in TCRdb shows in-frame clones only, minus some. The table includes 350,000 to 450,000 clones, just over 90% detected once. The sequencing here drew on peripheral blood, taken after recovery from COVID-19. The receptors stem from a human donor who had recovered from COVID-19.

The chain employs TRBV5-1 and TRBJ2-5; either TRBD1 or TRBD2 may supply D (5 bases each). V lost 1 base to trimming and J lost 5 bases, with 12 bases between them. The germline V gene encodes CDR1 SGHRS and CDR2 YFSETQ. The CDR3 is 14 amino acids. CDR3 amino acids: CASSLNGAGETQYF. CDR3 sequence (DNA): TGCGCCAGCAGCTTGAACGGGGCTGGGGAGACCCAGTACTTC.

The V call is TRBV11-2, the J call TRBJ2-1; 9 bases match TRBD1. The V gene's germline CDR1 is SGHAT and CDR2 FQNNGV. Unmatched junction bases numbered 9, after V lost 2 bases and J lost 4 bases. The CDR3 is made up of 17 amino acids. CDR3 in amino acids: CASSLPSGTGRYNEQFF. The CDR3 region has the DNA TGTGCCAGCAGCTTACCCTCCGGGACAGGGAGATACAATGAGCAGTTCTTC. The full variable domain, its missing parts supplied by reference TRBV11-2 and TRBJ2-1, is EAGVAQSPRYKIIEKRQSVAFWCNPISGHATLYWYQQILGQGPKLLIQFQNNGVVDDSQLPKDRFSAERLKGVDSTLKIQPAKLEDSAVYLCASSLPSGTGRYNEQFFGPGTRLTVL.

The rearrangement links TRBV5-6 to TRBJ1-1; 7 nucleotides match TRBD1. With V trimmed by 4 bases and J by 6 bases, 9 bases remained unmatched. CDR3 size: 14 residues. Per germline, CDR1 SGHDT and CDR2 YYEEEE. CDR3 nucleotides: TGTGCCAGCAGCACTACAGGGGTTCCCCCTGAAGCTTTCTTT. Encoded protein: CASSTTGVPPEAFF.

In its sample, this clone was seen a few times. The genes are TRBV6-6 and TRBJ2-5, with D unresolved. V lost 2 bases and J 5 bases, leaving 0 bases between the germline ends. The CDR3 is made up of 10 amino acids. The germline CDR1 and CDR2 sequences are MNHNY and SVGAGI (reference sequence). CDR3 region: CASSYETQYF. In nucleotides, the CDR3 is TGTGCCAGCAGTTACGAGACCCAGTACTTC.

This clone was observed a few times. This rearrangement joins TRBV19 to TRBJ1-1; D gene unclear. Trimming took off 1 base at V and 4 bases at J, with 10 bases between the two ends. The germline CDR1 and CDR2 sequences are LNHDA and SQIVND (reference sequence). The CDR3 consists of 14 residues. This CDR3 is CASSIAALGTEAFF. Here the CDR3 DNA reads TGTGCCAGTAGTATAGCGGCCTTGGGCACTGAAGCTTTCTTT.

The chain employs TRBV2 and TRBJ2-5; TRBD1 matches 7 bases. The CDR3 extends over 13 amino acids. Per germline, CDR1 SNHLY and CDR2 FYNNEI. Unmatched junction bases numbered 4, after V lost 7 bases and J lost 2 bases. The CDR3, as DNA: TGTGCCAGCAAAGGGGACAGACAAGAGACCCAGTACTTC. This codes for CASKGDRQETQYF.

There are a few counts of this clone. The chain links TRBV7-9 to TRBJ1-1; D is unclear. CDR3 size: 14 residues. Between the trimmed V and J ends, which lost 1 base and 4 bases, there was a span of 10 bases. The germline V gene has CDR1 SEHNR and CDR2 FQNEAQ (reference sequence). The CDR3 nucleotides are TGTGCCAGCAGCTTAGAGGTCGGGGTCACTGAAGCTTTCTTT. The encoded protein is CASSLEVGVTEAFF.

This rearrangement joins TRBV6-4 to TRBJ1-2, with a possible D match to TRBD1 (6 bases). The ends were cut back, 3 bases at V and 6 bases at J, with 11 bases in the middle. This CDR3 comprises 13 residues. Germline V gene lookup returns CDR1 MRHNA and CDR2 SNTAGT. The CDR3 DNA reads TGTGCCAGCAGTGAGAATGGGGGCGATGGCTACACCTTC. Translation gives CASSENGGDGYTF.

Details on this clone: Other DNA sequences of this sample code for an identical CDR3. The chain employs TRBV9 and TRBJ1-1, with D hard to call. CDR3 length equals 13 residues. CDR1 is SGDLS and CDR2 is YYNGEE in the germline V gene. Trimming left V 4 bases short and J 1 base short, with 8 bases between. CDR3 sequence reads: CASSPTRNTEAFF. CDR3 DNA sequence: TGTGCCAGCAGCCCAACAAGGAACACTGAAGCTTTCTTT.

The chain is built from TRBV11-2 and TRBJ1-2; weak D call: TRBD1 (6 bases). CDR1 is SGHAT, CDR2 FQNNGV, per germline. V was clipped by 5 bases and J by 1 base, with 17 bases between them. CDR3 size: 16 residues. Here the CDR3 reads CASSPPHDRFNYGYTF. CDR3 DNA: TGTGCCAGCAGCCCTCCTCACGACAGGTTTAACTATGGCTACACCTTC. Together with reference TRBV11-2 and TRBJ1-2, the CDR3 gives the full variable domain: EAGVAQSPRYKIIEKRQSVAFWCNPISGHATLYWYQQILGQGPKLLIQFQNNGVVDDSQLPKDRFSAERLKGVDSTLKIQPAKLEDSAVYLCASSPPHDRFNYGYTFGSGTRLTVV.

The chain links TRBV6-1 to TRBJ2-1; D ambiguous. Germline assignment: CDR1 MNHNS and CDR2 SASEGT. The CDR3 extends over 14 amino acids. Deletions cut 1 base from V and 1 base from J, with 5 bases between. The CDR3, as DNA: TGTGCCAGCAGTGAAGTGGTATCCTACAATGAGCAGTTCTTC. This gives the protein CASSEVVSYNEQFF.

This chain connects TRBV19 to TRBJ2-2; D ambiguous. Per the germline V gene, CDR1 is LNHDA and CDR2 is SQIVND (reference sequence). V lost 3 bases and J lost 7, with 6 bases in between. CDR3 size: 12 residues. CDR3 nucleotide sequence: TGTGCCAGTAGTATGGGTGGCGGGGAGCTGTTTTTT. Its protein is CASSMGGGELFF.

V usage is TRBV11-2 and J usage is TRBJ1-1, with D unresolved. The CDR3 sequence is 16 residues long. CDR1 and CDR2 from the germline V gene are SGHAT and FQNNGV. Between the trimmed V and J ends, which lost 7 bases and 2 bases, there was a span of 20 bases. Here the CDR3 DNA reads TGTGCCAGCACCGGTAGTAGAAGAGTTACCAACACTGAAGCTTTCTTT. It is translated as CASTGSRRVTNTEAFF.

This clone has a single count. The CDR3 DNA sequence: TGTGCCAGCTCACCCCGCGGGACAGGATCGGCGAACACTGAAGCTTTCTTT. This sequence encodes CASSPRGTGSANTEAFF. The chain joins TRBV18 to TRBJ1-1, with 8 bases matching TRBD1. The CDR3 sequence is 17 residues long. The germline CDR1 and CDR2 sequences are KGHSH and LQKENI. V lost 3 bases to trimming and J lost 1 base; unmatched junction nucleotides: 10.

In nucleotides, the CDR3 is TGTGCCAGCAGCTTAGCGTCCGGCAACACAGATACGCAGTATTTT. Protein product: CASSLASGNTDTQYF. This sequence joins TRBV7-6 and TRBJ2-3, with D unresolved. CDR3 size: 15 residues. Germline-derived CDR1 and CDR2 are SGHVS and FNYEAQ. Trimming took off 0 bases at V and 2 bases at J, with 9 bases between the two ends.

The chain is built from TRBV10-1 and TRBJ1-1, with D unclear. Deletions cut 3 bases from V and 2 bases from J, with 7 bases between. Germline values: CDR1 WNHNN, CDR2 SYGVQD (reference sequence). This CDR3 has 13 amino acids. The CDR3 DNA follows: TGCGCCAGCAGTGAACAGAGAAACACTGAAGCTTTCTTT. Translation: CASSEQRNTEAFF.

In its sample, this clone was seen once. The chain carries TRBV4-3 and TRBJ2-6; D is unresolved. CDR1 LGHNA and CDR2 YSLEER come from the germline V gene. The CDR3 length is 16 residues. Trimming cost V 0 bases and J 3 bases, with 9 bases left between them. In DNA, the CDR3 is TGCGCCAGCAGCCAAGATCATGGCTTTGGGGCCAACGTCCTGACTTTC. Translating it yields CASSQDHGFGANVLTF.

The chain carries TRBV6-5 and TRBJ1-5, with D maybe TRBD1 (6 bases). The CDR3 is 15 amino acids. Germline values: CDR1 MNHEY, CDR2 SVGAGI. Trimming cost V 6 bases and J 6 bases, with 18 bases left between them. The DNA of the CDR3 is TGTGCCAGCAGCCAGGGGCACCTACTGGGTCAGCCCCAGCATTTT. This codes for CASSQGHLLGQPQHF.

The J gene is TRBJ1-3, the V gene TRBV5-3; D gene ambiguous. TRBV5-3 is an open reading frame, and its role is uncertain. This CDR3 comprises 16 residues. The germline V and J ends were trimmed by 7 bases and 1 base, with 18 bases remaining between them. The CDR3 here is CARATPGRISGNTIYF. CDR3 DNA: TGTGCCAGAGCCACCCCGGGCCGTATATCTGGAAACACCATATATTTT.

This chain links TRBV13 with TRBJ1-1; 10 nucleotides agree with TRBD1. Germline V CDR1 and CDR2: PRHDT, FYEKMQ (reference sequence). The CDR3 length is 15 residues. The V segment lost 5 bases and the J segment 1 base; nucleotides outside the gene matches: 4. CDR3 residues: CASSTRTGGNTEAFF. CDR3 coding DNA: TGTGCCAGCAGCACCCGGACAGGGGGGAACACTGAAGCTTTCTTT.

The chain uses TRBV11-2 and TRBJ2-1; maybe TRBD2 (6 bases). CDR1 is SGHAT, CDR2 FQNNGV, per germline. The CDR3 is 12 residues long. Trimming took off 5 bases at V and 8 bases at J, with 10 bases between the two ends. Written as DNA, the CDR3 is TGTGCCAGCAGCCCCCCGGGGGATGAGCAGTTCTTC. Translating it yields CASSPPGDEQFF.